This T cell receptor beta chain was recorded in a study of spatial heterogeneity in lung cancer (dated by TCRdb to about 2019). Regarding the research as a whole: More beta-chain than alpha-chain transcripts were consistently detected, likely reflecting higher beta-chain transcript abundance. In the raw uncorrected reads, each unique combination of TCR and UMI appeared on average more than ten times. In non-small cell lung cancer, the study made a quantitative comparison of TCR alpha and beta repertoires among multiple tumor regions, matched nontumor lung and blood. The study linked features of the TCR repertoire to counts of nonsynonymous mutations, which were determined by whole-exome sequencing of tumor tissue. At surgery, about 210 tumor regions, roughly 63 matched nontumor lung samples and 56 PBMC samples were TCR-sequenced for both alpha and beta chains.

The library was generated by 5' RACE. The sequencing machine was a NextSeq 500. To allow correction of PCR and sequencing errors, the TCR library protocol tagged every TCR cDNA molecule with a unique molecular identifier. Turning to the authors' computational methods: Decombinator tools were used for TCR identification, UMI-based error correction and CDR3 extraction. TCRs above a frequency of 2 per 1,000, corresponding to the top 1% of the tumor frequency distribution, were defined as expanded. Rényi diversity was computed with the R vegan package after subsampling each repertoire 100 times to 5,000 TCRs. CDR3 similarity networks were built from amino acid triplet string-kernel similarity, with CDR3s being connected when pairwise similarity was above 0.82. TCRdb redid the processing of the public reads, applying fastp at Q25 and MiXCR, and retained in-frame beta chains. Each record represents a unique CDR3 protein, reported with the most common genes and DNA among its rows. For this entry, the V and J calls and clone size follow TCRdb and not the study's own pipeline. Counted in this sample were 20,000 to 25,000 distinct CDR3 sequences; about 4.7% of them appeared once. Of the sample, 7% to 8.5% is held by the ten largest clones.

The time point label, read with the paper, signifies: sample taken at primary tumor resection. Without any cell sorting, TCR sequencing was performed on whole RNA extracted either from tumor and nontumor lung tissue or from cryopreserved PBMC samples. The donors were some 72 patients from the lung TRACERx cohort who had early-stage, untreated non-small cell lung cancer. Only patients for whom sufficient RNA was available from at least two tumor regions were selected for TCR sequencing. This clonotype was picked up many times. This clone's antigen is unknown. Base qualities are not recorded, but no much larger clone differs from it by a single base. What the authors observed across the whole study: Additional single-cell paired TCR alpha and beta sequencing was considered necessary to confirm, at a functional level, the hypothesis that regional TCRs recognize regional mutations. Ubiquitous expanded tumor TCRs showed up in blood more often at tumor resection than at routine follow-up.

The source is a male donor with early-stage non-small cell lung cancer. Material: PBMCs, obtained at surgery.

DNA sequence: TGTGCCAGCAGCTCAGGGGTAGGCACTGAAGCTTTCTTT. Translated, this is CASSSGVGTEAFF. The chain is assembled from TRBV7-3 and TRBJ1-1; TRBD1 is a possible D gene, resting on 6 matching bases. The CDR3 starts with the cysteine, ends with the phenylalanine, and has 13 residues. The read is trimmed to its CDR3 DNA, 39 bases read in frame from base 1. V loses 4 bases, J loses 4 bases, and the germline ends lie 10 bases apart. CDR1 SGHTA and CDR2 FQGTGA are derived from the germline V gene.